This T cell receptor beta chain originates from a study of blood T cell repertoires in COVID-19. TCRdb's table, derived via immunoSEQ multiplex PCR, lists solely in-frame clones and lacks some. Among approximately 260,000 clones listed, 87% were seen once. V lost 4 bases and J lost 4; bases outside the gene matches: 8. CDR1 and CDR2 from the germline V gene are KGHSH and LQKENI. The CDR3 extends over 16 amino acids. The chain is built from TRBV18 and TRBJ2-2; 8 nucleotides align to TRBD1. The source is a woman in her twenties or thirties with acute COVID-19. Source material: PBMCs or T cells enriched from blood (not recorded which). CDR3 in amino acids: CASSLNQGARTGELFF. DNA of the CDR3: TGTGCCAGCTCACTAAACCAGGGGGCTCGCACCGGGGAGCTGTTTTTT.